What follows are 18 T cell receptor beta chains derived from one specimen sequenced in a study of T cells in localized non-small cell lung cancer. Generated by immunoSEQ multiplex PCR, the TCRdb table keeps only in-frame clones and is missing some. Of some 52,000 clones listed, around three quarters are singletons. Source: PBMCs, taken before any cancer treatment. The source is a woman aged 35-75 years with stage II lung adenocarcinoma.

This clone is a singleton in its sample. V usage is TRBV13 and J usage is TRBJ1-1; a weak D match, TRBD1 (6 bases). CDR3 size: 16 residues. Germline V CDR1 and CDR2: PRHDT, FYEKMQ (reference sequence). Trimming left V 5 bases short and J 4 bases short, with 20 bases between. CDR3 in amino acids: CASSHTVLQGGTEAFF. The CDR3 nucleotides read TGTGCCAGCAGCCACACCGTTTTACAGGGCGGCACTGAAGCTTTCTTT.

This clone showed up just a few times. Other nucleotide sequences from this sample produce the same CDR3. The CDR3 loop is CASSPATDNSPLHF. The CDR3 region has the DNA TGTGCCAGCTCACCAGCGACAGATAATTCACCCCTCCACTTT. The chain recombines TRBV18 with TRBJ1-6, with D maybe TRBD1 (5 bases). Germline-derived CDR1 and CDR2 are KGHSH and LQKENI. The CDR3 extends over 14 amino acids. V lost 2 bases to trimming and J lost 5 bases, with 7 bases between them.

Note on this clone: Different DNA sequences within this sample yield the same CDR3. The gene calls are TRBV18 and TRBJ2-7, with 13 bases lining up with TRBD2. Per the germline V gene, CDR1 is KGHSH and CDR2 is LQKENI. This CDR3 region has 15 residues. Unmatched junction bases numbered 1, after V lost 3 bases and J lost 2 bases. CDR3 loop: CASSPTSGGAYEQYF. CDR3 coding DNA: TGTGCCAGCTCACCCACTAGCGGGGGGGCCTACGAGCAGTACTTC.

In the case of this clone: The identical CDR3 is also encoded by other nucleotide sequences in the sample. The chain couples TRBV29-1 to TRBJ2-5; weak D call: TRBD1 (6 bases). The V gene lost 0 bases and the J gene lost 4 bases, with 6 bases spanning the gap. The CDR3 is made up of 12 amino acids. The germline V gene has CDR1 SQVTM and CDR2 ANQGSEA. As DNA, the CDR3 is TGCAGCGTTGAAGAAGGGGGAGAGACCCAGTACTTC. Amino acid sequence: CSVEEGGETQYF. The full variable domain, completed using reference TRBV29-1 and TRBJ2-5, is SAVISQKPSRDICQRGTSLTIQCQVDSQVTMMFWYRQQPGQSLTLIATANQGSEATYESGFVIDKFPISRPNLTFSTLTVSNMSPEDSSIYLCSVEEGGETQYFGPGTRLLVL.

The J gene is TRBJ2-1, the V gene TRBV28; the D gene is possibly TRBD1 (6 bases). The CDR3 loop spans 11 amino acids. The ends were cut back, 5 bases at V and 10 bases at J, with 9 bases in the middle. Germline V gives CDR1 MDHEN, CDR2 SYDVKM. The CDR3 spells CASSTGQEQFF. The CDR3 nucleotides are TGTGCCAGCAGTACCGGACAGGAGCAGTTCTTC.

CDR3 in amino acids: CAWSVGKGVVAFF. Here the CDR3 DNA reads TGTGCCTGGAGTGTAGGGAAGGGTGTGGTAGCTTTCTTT. The rearrangement links TRBV30 to TRBJ1-1; D not certain. Per the germline V gene, CDR1 is GTSNPN and CDR2 is SVGIG (reference sequence). V was clipped by 0 bases and J by 10 bases, with 15 bases between them. This CDR3 contains 13 residues.

V usage is TRBV5-4 and J usage is TRBJ1-2; the D gene is possibly TRBD1 (6 bases). The V gene's germline CDR1 is SGHNT and CDR2 YYREEE (reference sequence). V gave up 4 bases and J gave up 4 bases, with 17 bases separating them. The CDR3 covers 15 residues. This CDR3 is CASSQGLGGGYGYTF. DNA of the CDR3: TGTGCCAGCAGCCAAGGGCTCGGAGGGGGCTATGGCTACACCTTC. The variable domain in full, completed from reference TRBV5-4 and TRBJ1-2, reads ETGVTQSPTHLIKTRGQQVTLRCSSQSGHNTVSWYQQALGQGPQFIFQYYREEENGRGNFPPRFSGLQFPNYSSELNVNALELDDSALYLCASSQGLGGGYGYTFGSGTRLTVV.

The table lists this clone with a few counts. The rearrangement links TRBV4-1 to TRBJ1-2; the D gene is possibly TRBD1 (5 bases). CDR1 is MGHRA, CDR2 YSYEKL, per germline. The V gene lost 1 base and the J gene lost 0 bases, with 9 bases spanning the gap. This CDR3 is built from 15 residues. The CDR3 sequence is CASSQGPTANYGYTF. The CDR3 DNA follows: TGCGCCAGCAGCCAAGGCCCGACAGCTAACTATGGCTACACCTTC.

The CDR3 bases are TGCGCCAGCAGCCTACAGAAGGGCTATGGCTACACCTTC. Its protein is CASSLQKGYGYTF. The rearrangement joins TRBV4-1 to TRBJ1-2; D not resolved. The CDR3 spans 13 residues. Germline CDR1 MGHRA, CDR2 YSYEKL. Trimming left V 4 bases short and J 4 bases short, with 10 bases between.

The V and J genes are TRBV28 and TRBJ1-2; D is unclear. The ends were cut back, 3 bases at V and 0 bases at J, with 8 bases in the middle. The CDR3 totals 14 residues. Germline V CDR1 and CDR2: MDHEN, SYDVKM. The CDR3 region is CASSFTLTNYGYTF. Written as DNA, the CDR3 is TGTGCCAGCAGTTTTACCCTAACTAACTATGGCTACACCTTC.

The V call is TRBV15, the J call TRBJ2-1; possible D gene TRBD1, 6 bases. The CDR3 loop spans 18 amino acids. Germline CDR1 LNHNV, CDR2 YYDKDF (reference sequence). Trimming left V 2 bases short and J 1 base short, with 18 bases between. CDR3 DNA sequence: TGTGCCACCAGCAGACGTCGGACAGCTCAACCTTCCTACAATGAGCAGTTCTTC. It translates to CATSRRRTAQPSYNEQFF. The full variable domain, completed using reference TRBV15 and TRBJ2-1, is DAMVIQNPRYQVTQFGKPVTLSCSQTLNHNVMYWYQQKSSQAPKLLFHYYDKDFNNEADTPDNFQSRRPNTSFCFLDIRSPGLGDTAMYLCATSRRRTAQPSYNEQFFGPGTRLTVL.

The chain combines TRBV27 with TRBJ1-2; tentatively, D is TRBD1 (5 bases). CDR3 length equals 12 residues. Germline V lookup: CDR1 MNHEY, CDR2 SMNVEV (reference sequence). Trimming left V 5 bases short and J 7 bases short, with 11 bases between. The CDR3 DNA reads as TGTGCCAGCAGTCCTGGGGGTTTTGGCTACACCTTC. Its protein is CASSPGGFGYTF.

V is TRBV5-1 and J is TRBJ1-2, with 9 bases fitting TRBD1. CDR1 and CDR2 (germline): SGHRS, YFSETQ. The CDR3 length is 16 residues. V lost 4 bases to trimming and J lost 2 bases; unmatched junction nucleotides: 9. The DNA for the CDR3 is TGCGCCAGCAGCCTCCCTGGGACAGGGAGCAACTATGGCTACACCTTC. This encodes CASSLPGTGSNYGYTF.

With respect to this clone: At the DNA level, this CDR3 is encoded by other sequences in the same sample as well. The genes are TRBV2 and TRBJ1-5; 7 positions agree with TRBD1. This CDR3 comprises 17 residues. Germline-derived CDR1 and CDR2 are SNHLY and FYNNEI. Unmatched junction bases numbered 17, after V lost 8 bases and J lost 4 bases. The CDR3 sequence: CASLSRQGDYSNQPQHF. As DNA, the CDR3 is TGTGCCAGCTTGTCGAGGCAGGGGGATTATAGTAATCAGCCCCAGCATTTT.

The chain joins TRBV27 to TRBJ2-5; 7 nucleotides agree with TRBD1. V lost 4 bases to trimming and J lost 2 bases; unmatched junction nucleotides: 4. The germline gives CDR1 MNHEY, CDR2 SMNVEV (reference sequence). The CDR3 runs to 14 residues. The CDR3 sequence is CASSYQGQQETQYF. CDR3 bases: TGTGCCAGCAGTTATCAGGGACAGCAAGAGACCCAGTACTTC.

This chain's CDR3 is CASSLPGTGLAEKLFF. The CDR3 DNA reads TGTGCCAGCAGCTTGCCGGGGACAGGTCTCGCTGAAAAACTGTTTTTT. The V and J genes are TRBV5-6 and TRBJ1-4; 8 nucleotides line up with TRBD1. Germline-derived CDR1 and CDR2 are SGHDT and YYEEEE. The CDR3 spans 16 residues. With V trimmed by 1 base and J by 7 bases, 9 bases remained unmatched. Combining the CDR3 with reference TRBV5-6 and TRBJ1-4 gives the whole variable domain DAGVTQSPTHLIKTRGQQVTLRCSPKSGHDTVSWYQQALGQGPQFIFQYYEEEERQRGNFPDRFSGHQFPNYSSELNVNALLLGDSALYLCASSLPGTGLAEKLFFGSGTQLSVL.

This clone was recorded a few times. This sequence joins TRBV28 and TRBJ2-7, with 8 bases identical to TRBD1. This CDR3 is built from 15 residues. Germline values: CDR1 MDHEN, CDR2 SYDVKM. The ends lost 3 bases at V and 7 bases at J; junction bases unmatched: 11. The CDR3 is CASSFLDRDGLEQYF. The CDR3, as DNA: TGTGCCAGCAGTTTTTTGGACAGGGACGGGTTAGAGCAGTACTTC.

V and J are TRBV7-3 and TRBJ2-1; 14 nucleotides match TRBD2. This CDR3 is 15 amino acids long. The junction had 7 bases not matched to a gene; V was cut back by 4 bases and J by 11 bases. Germline V CDR1 and CDR2: SGHTA, FQGTGA. CDR3 DNA sequence: TGTGCCAGCAGCTCCCCGGGACTAGCGGGGGCCAAGCAGTTCTTC. Amino acids: CASSSPGLAGAKQFF.